The 21 T cell receptor beta chains listed next were all sequenced from one sample in a study of blood T cell repertoires in COVID-19. Some clones are missing from TCRdb's copy, which holds only in-frame ones; the method was immunoSEQ multiplex PCR. Of about 160,000 clones listed, 70% to 80% were seen once; the top ten hold roughly 8%. The sample was peripheral blood. Receptors were obtained from a man between 60 and 70 years old with acute or convalescent COVID-19.

This rearrangement joins TRBV6-6 to TRBJ1-1; TRBD1 is a possible D gene (6 bases). Germline V gene data show CDR1 as MNHNY and CDR2 as SVGAGI (reference sequence). The CDR3 length is 13 residues. The V and J ends lost 4 bases and 8 bases respectively, with 14 bases between them. This CDR3 reads CASSSNFGQEAFF. The CDR3 DNA reads TGTGCCAGCAGTTCTAACTTTGGACAGGAAGCTTTCTTT.

V and J are TRBV2 and TRBJ1-3; D is unclear. Germline V gene sequence: CDR1 SNHLY, CDR2 FYNNEI. The CDR3 runs 14 residues. V was shortened by 5 bases and J by 1 base, with 9 bases between the two germline ends. For the CDR3, the DNA is TGTGCCAGCAGTCAGGACTCATCTGGAAACACCATATATTTT. Its translation: CASSQDSSGNTIYF.

The chain uses TRBV3-1 (or the pseudogene TRBV3-2) and TRBJ1-5; 7 bases align to TRBD1. The junction had 6 bases not matched to a gene; V was cut back by 4 bases and J by 0 bases. The V gene's germline CDR1 is LGHDT and CDR2 YNNKEL (reference sequence). The length of the CDR3 is 16 residues. CDR3 sequence: CASSPGQASSNQPQHF. In DNA, the CDR3 is TGTGCCAGCAGCCCTGGACAGGCTTCTAGCAATCAGCCCCAGCATTTT.

At least ten counts were recorded for this clone. The chain employs TRBV7-2 and TRBJ1-5; 9 nucleotides agree with TRBD1. The CDR3 length is 19 residues. Germline-derived CDR1 and CDR2 are SGHTA and FQGNSA. J lost 0 bases, V lost 2 bases, and 11 bases had no gene match. CDR3 loop: CASSLWGQGDGDSNQPQHF. The CDR3 coding sequence is TGTGCCAGCAGCTTATGGGGACAGGGAGACGGCGATAGCAATCAGCCCCAGCATTTT. Variable domain in full (rest from reference TRBV7-2 and TRBJ1-5): GAGVSQSPSNKVTEKGKDVELRCDPISGHTALYWYRQSLGQGLEFLIYFQGNSAPDKSGLPSDRFSAERTGGSVSTLTIQRTQQEDSAVYLCASSLWGQGDGDSNQPQHFGDGTRLSIL.

The J gene is TRBJ2-7, the V gene TRBV6-6; 7 bases line up with TRBD1. J gave up 5 bases and V 6 bases, and 13 bases lay outside the gene matches. This CDR3 is built from 15 residues. Germline CDR1 and CDR2: MNHNY and SVGAGI (reference sequence). CDR3 nucleotides: TGTGCCAGCAGATACCAAGGACAGGACCTCGACGAGCAGTACTTC. Protein product: CASRYQGQDLDEQYF.

A word on this clone: Distinct nucleotide sequences in the sample also encode this CDR3. The J gene is TRBJ2-5, the V gene TRBV19; 7 nucleotides agree with TRBD1. The CDR3 has 13 amino acids. Trimming at V came to 3 bases and at J to 4 bases, leaving 2 bases not matched to a gene. Germline assignment: CDR1 LNHDA and CDR2 SQIVND (reference sequence). The CDR3 DNA follows: TGTGCCAGTAGTATTAACAGGGGAGAGACCCAGTACTTC. Translating it yields CASSINRGETQYF.

This clone was detected a few times. The chain recombines TRBV6-6 with TRBJ1-2, with 7 nucleotides matching TRBD1. Unmatched junction bases numbered 10, after V lost 5 bases and J lost 4 bases. Germline V gene data show CDR1 as MNHNY and CDR2 as SVGAGI (reference sequence). The CDR3 extends over 15 amino acids. In DNA, the CDR3 is TGTGCCAGCAGTCCCCGACAGGGATCAGTCTATGGCTACACCTTC. Protein product: CASSPRQGSVYGYTF.

The chain carries TRBV7-2 and TRBJ2-3; a weak D match, TRBD2 (6 bases). V was shortened by 2 bases and J by 0 bases, with 21 bases between the two germline ends. Looked up from germline, CDR1 is SGHTA and CDR2 is FQGNSA. The CDR3 is 19 residues long. The CDR3 protein is CASSLTGHTSRTSTDTQYF. CDR3 DNA: TGTGCCAGCAGCTTAACAGGCCACACTAGCAGAACTAGCACAGATACGCAGTATTTT.

This clone has just a few counts. The chain couples TRBV5-1 to TRBJ2-7; D gene ambiguous. Germline-derived CDR1 and CDR2 are SGHRS and YFSETQ. There are 16 residues in the CDR3. Trimming stripped 0 bases from V and 0 bases from J, with 13 bases between. CDR3 protein: CASSLDGPWSSYEQYF. The CDR3 DNA reads as TGCGCCAGCAGCTTGGATGGTCCCTGGAGCTCCTACGAGCAGTACTTC.

This clone was observed a single time. The chain employs TRBV27 and TRBJ2-5; tentative D call: TRBD1 (5 bases). The CDR3 has 14 amino acids. Germline CDR1 and CDR2: MNHEY and SMNVEV (reference sequence). V shed 5 bases and J shed 2 bases, with 12 bases lying between them. Here the CDR3 DNA reads TGTGCCAGCAGTCCCTTAGGGGAACAAGAGACCCAGTACTTC. The encoded protein is CASSPLGEQETQYF.

The chain links TRBV5-1 to TRBJ2-1; TRBD2 aligns across 13 bases. CDR1 SGHRS and CDR2 YFSETQ come from the germline V gene. The CDR3 contains 13 residues. With V trimmed by 5 bases and J by 7 bases, 0 bases remained unmatched. CDR3 nucleotides: TGCGCCAGCAGGACTAGCGGGGGGAATGAGCAGTTCTTC. Translated: CASRTSGGNEQFF. The full variable domain, rest sourced from reference TRBV5-1 and TRBJ2-1, is KAGVTQTPRYLIKTRGQQVTLSCSPISGHRSVSWYQQTPGQGLQFLFEYFSETQRNKGNFPGRFSGRQFSNSRSEMNVSTLELGDSALYLCASRTSGGNEQFFGPGTRLTVL.

This chain connects TRBV5-1 to TRBJ2-1; 7 positions agree with TRBD1. The CDR3 spans 16 residues. Germline V gene sequence: CDR1 SGHRS, CDR2 YFSETQ. V shed 0 bases, J shed 5 bases, and the junction held 8 bases outside the gene matches. The CDR3 nucleotides read TGCGCCAGCAGCTTGGATCTCGAGGGGGCCCACAATGAGCAGTTCTTC. Amino acid sequence: CASSLDLEGAHNEQFF.

This clone appeared once. The chain combines TRBV25-1 with TRBJ1-1, with TRBD1 identical over 12 bases. The ends lost 1 base at V and 11 bases at J; junction bases unmatched: 8. The CDR3 extends over 15 amino acids. CDR1 MGHDK and CDR2 SYGVNS come from the germline V gene. The CDR3 bases are TGTGCCAGCAGTGAATGGCGGGACAGGGGGCTTCGGGCTTTCTTT. Translating it yields CASSEWRDRGLRAFF.

V usage is TRBV2 and J usage is TRBJ1-1; TRBD1 is a possible D gene (6 bases). The germline gives CDR1 SNHLY, CDR2 FYNNEI. The CDR3 spans 15 residues. Trimming left V 6 bases short and J 3 bases short, with 17 bases between. This chain's CDR3 is CASSLRQAPDTEAFF. The CDR3 DNA sequence: TGTGCCAGCAGCCTTCGACAGGCGCCCGACACTGAAGCTTTCTTT.

V usage is TRBV2 and J usage is TRBJ2-7; 7 bases fit TRBD1. The CDR3 is 13 residues long. The germline CDR1 and CDR2 sequences are SNHLY and FYNNEI. The junction had 6 bases not matched to a gene; V was cut back by 8 bases and J by 2 bases. The CDR3 bases are TGTGCCAGCTCCATCGGGACAGCCTACGAGCAGTACTTC. Protein sequence: CASSIGTAYEQYF.

This chain links TRBV3-1 (or the pseudogene TRBV3-2) with TRBJ2-1, with D tentatively TRBD1 (5 bases). Germline V lookup: CDR1 LGHDT, CDR2 YNNKEL (reference sequence). The CDR3 length is 13 residues. V shed 1 base and J shed 14 bases, with 15 bases lying between them. The DNA of the CDR3 is TGTGCCAGCAGCCAAGCTTTGAAAGGGGTTAAGTTCTTC. Residues: CASSQALKGVKFF.

Here the CDR3 DNA reads TGTGCCAGCAGTTACGGGACATCACCCCAAGAGACCCAGTACTTC. This translates into CASSYGTSPQETQYF. This chain connects TRBV6-5 to TRBJ2-5; tentatively, D is TRBD1 (6 bases). Germline CDR1 reads MNHEY; CDR2 reads SVGAGI. The CDR3 covers 15 residues. Trimming stripped 2 bases from V and 1 base from J, with 11 bases between.

The rearrangement uses TRBV6-5 and TRBJ1-2, with TRBD1 as a possible D gene (5 bases). The CDR3 loop spans 15 amino acids. Trimming stripped 2 bases from V and 5 bases from J, with 15 bases between. Germline assignment: CDR1 MNHEY and CDR2 SVGAGI. DNA for the CDR3: TGTGCCAGCAGTTACATCGAGACAGCTAGATATGGCTACACCTTC. Residues: CASSYIETARYGYTF.

This chain uses TRBV5-1 with TRBJ2-5; 7 positions agree with TRBD1. CDR3 length: 15 amino acids. The V and J ends lost 3 bases and 5 bases, in that order; junction bases with no gene match: 10. Germline CDR1 reads SGHRS; CDR2 reads YFSETQ. The CDR3 loop reads CASSSYNRQGETQYF. The CDR3 coding sequence is TGCGCCAGCAGCTCCTATAATAGACAGGGCGAGACCCAGTACTTC.

This chain connects TRBV6-5 to TRBJ2-6, with D tentatively TRBD2 (5 bases). The V gene's germline CDR1 is MNHEY and CDR2 SVGAGI. Trimming took 8 bases from V and 0 from J, leaving 8 bases between them. The CDR3 consists of 14 residues. CDR3: CASERDSGANVLTF. CDR3 DNA: TGTGCCAGCGAGAGGGACTCTGGGGCCAACGTCCTGACTTTC.

The genes are TRBV12-3 or TRBV12-4 and TRBJ1-5, with a possible D match to TRBD1 (6 bases). This CDR3 spans 13 amino acids. V was trimmed by 6 bases and J by 7 bases, leaving 13 bases between them. As DNA, the CDR3 is TGTGCCAGCAGCCCAGGGGTGCGGCAGCCCCAGCATTTT. This codes for CASSPGVRQPQHF.